The rows below give T cell receptor beta chains drawn from one sample of a study of blood T cells in healthy people across ages. TCRdb fed the 5' RACE reads into MiXCR, producing one record per CDR3 protein. Here the sample spans around 690,000 distinct CDR3 sequences, around 54% being singletons. Sequencing was carried out using blood. The receptors were sampled from a man aged 55-75 years in good health. CDR3s include the opening cysteine and the closing phenylalanine or tryptophan. D genes are given only for firm matches. Clone size is given for some rows only: seen once, a few or many times, or a class if the clone is expanded.

D gene: .; J gene: TRBJ2-6; V gene: TRBV6-1; clone size: few; CDR3 DNA: TGTGCCAGCAGTGAAATGAAGGGTTCAGGGGCCAACGTCCTGACTTTC; CDR3 protein: CASSEMKGSGANVLTF
D gene: TRBD1; J gene: TRBJ2-4; V gene: TRBV6-1; clone size: .; CDR3 DNA: TGTGCCAGCAGTGAAGCGGGGACAGGGCTCGGAAACATTCAGTACTTC; CDR3 protein: CASSEAGTGLGNIQYF
D gene: .; J gene: TRBJ2-2; V gene: TRBV6-5; clone size: .; CDR3 DNA: TGTGCCAGCAGTGACGACACTCCGAACACCGGGGAGCTGTTTTTT; CDR3 protein: CASSDDTPNTGELFF
D gene: .; J gene: TRBJ1-1; V gene: TRBV4-2; clone size: .; CDR3 DNA: TGTGCCAGCAGCCACGGGTGGCGGGATTACACTGAAGCTTTCTTT; CDR3 protein: CASSHGWRDYTEAFF
D gene: TRBD2; J gene: TRBJ2-2; V gene: TRBV7-2; clone size: once; CDR3 DNA: TGTGCCAGCAGCCCCCCCGGACTAGCGGGAGGCACCGGGGAGCTGTTTTTT; CDR3 protein: CASSPPGLAGGTGELFF
D gene: TRBD1; J gene: TRBJ2-5; V gene: TRBV29-1; clone size: few; CDR3 DNA: TGCAGCGTTTTTACAGGGGGGCAAGAGACCCAGTACTTC; CDR3 protein: CSVFTGGQETQYF
D gene: TRBD2; J gene: TRBJ2-5; V gene: TRBV6-2/TRBV6-3; clone size: few; CDR3 DNA: TGTGCCAGCAGTTGGACTAGCGGGGGGACGTACCAAGAGACCCAGTACTTC; CDR3 protein: CASSWTSGGTYQETQYF
D gene: TRBD1; J gene: TRBJ2-7; V gene: TRBV12-3/TRBV12-4; clone size: few; CDR3 DNA: TGTGCCAGCAGTTTCAGACAGGGTGACGAGCAGTACTTC; CDR3 protein: CASSFRQGDEQYF
D gene: .; J gene: TRBJ1-2; V gene: TRBV28; clone size: .; CDR3 DNA: TGTGCCAGCAGCAACCAATTACAGGGTGGAGGCTACACCTTC; CDR3 protein: CASSNQLQGGGYTF
D gene: .; J gene: TRBJ2-6; V gene: TRBV27; clone size: few; CDR3 DNA: TGTGCCAGCAGCCCTTGGAGCTCTGGGGCCAACGTCCTGACTTTC; CDR3 protein: CASSPWSSGANVLTF
D gene: .; J gene: TRBJ2-5; V gene: TRBV7-2; clone size: many; CDR3 DNA: TGTGCCAGCAGCTCACAGGGCCAGACCCAGTACTTC; CDR3 protein: CASSSQGQTQYF
D gene: TRBD1; J gene: TRBJ1-4; V gene: TRBV25-1; clone size: few; CDR3 DNA: TGTGCCAGCAGACAAGCGGGACAGGGGAATGAAAAACTGTTTTTT; CDR3 protein: CASRQAGQGNEKLFF
D gene: TRBD2; J gene: TRBJ2-1; V gene: TRBV14; clone size: .; CDR3 DNA: TGTGCCAGCAGCCAAGTAGATACTAGCGGGGGAGATTTCAATGAGCAGTTCTTC; CDR3 protein: CASSQVDTSGGDFNEQFF
D gene: .; J gene: TRBJ2-1; V gene: TRBV2; clone size: .; CDR3 DNA: TGTGCCAGCAATGACCGGGGCAGGGGCTACAATGAGCAGTTCTTC; CDR3 protein: CASNDRGRGYNEQFF
D gene: .; J gene: TRBJ1-2; V gene: TRBV6-5; clone size: .; CDR3 DNA: TGTGCCAGCAGTACACTTTTCTCTACTGTCCATGGCTACACCTTC; CDR3 protein: CASSTLFSTVHGYTF
D gene: .; J gene: TRBJ1-2; V gene: TRBV3-1; clone size: once; CDR3 DNA: TGTGCCAGCAGCCCTTACAGGGTATCTGCTGGCTACACCTTC; CDR3 protein: CASSPYRVSAGYTF
D gene: .; J gene: TRBJ2-5; V gene: TRBV20-1; clone size: .; CDR3 DNA: TGCAGTGCTAGTGGGCAGGCCCAAGAGGCCCAGTACTTC; CDR3 protein: CSASGQAQEAQYF
D gene: .; J gene: TRBJ2-3; V gene: TRBV3-1; clone size: .; CDR3 DNA: TGTGCCAGCAGCGAAGGGGGGAGCCGTTCCAGCACAGATACGCAGTATTTT; CDR3 protein: CASSEGGSRSSTDTQYF
D gene: .; J gene: TRBJ2-3; V gene: TRBV11-3; clone size: few; CDR3 DNA: TGTGCCAGCAGCCCAAGCGGAAAAAGCACAGATACGCAGTATTTT; CDR3 protein: CASSPSGKSTDTQYF
D gene: .; J gene: TRBJ2-5; V gene: TRBV4-1; clone size: few; CDR3 DNA: TGCGCCAGCAGCTTGGGAGAACTTCGTCGTCACGAGACCCAGTACTTC; CDR3 protein: CASSLGELRRHETQYF
D gene: .; J gene: TRBJ1-2; V gene: TRBV29-1; clone size: .; CDR3 DNA: TGCAGCGGAGGCGGCTTTGAGAATGGCTACACCTTC; CDR3 protein: CSGGGFENGYTF
D gene: .; J gene: TRBJ2-6; V gene: TRBV2; clone size: .; CDR3 DNA: TGTGCCAGCGGGCGCGGGTCTGACTCTGGGGCCAACGTCCTGACTTTC; CDR3 protein: CASGRGSDSGANVLTF
D gene: .; J gene: TRBJ2-1; V gene: TRBV20-1; clone size: .; CDR3 DNA: TGCAGTGCCCCACGCATCGGACGAGCGTCCAATGAGCAGTTCTTC; CDR3 protein: CSAPRIGRASNEQFF
D gene: TRBD1; J gene: TRBJ2-2; V gene: TRBV5-1; clone size: once; CDR3 DNA: TGCGCCAGCAGCTTGAGCCCCGGACAGGGGGACAGGGAGCTGTTTTTT; CDR3 protein: CASSLSPGQGDRELFF
D gene: TRBD1; J gene: TRBJ2-5; V gene: TRBV7-2; clone size: .; CDR3 DNA: TGTGCCAGCAGCCGGGACAGGAAAGAGACCCAGTACTTC; CDR3 protein: CASSRDRKETQYF
D gene: TRBD2; J gene: TRBJ2-2; V gene: TRBV11-2; clone size: .; CDR3 DNA: TGTGCCAGCAGCTTAGCTCCGGGGGGGAACACCGGGGAGCTGTTTTTT; CDR3 protein: CASSLAPGGNTGELFF
D gene: TRBD1; J gene: TRBJ1-4; V gene: TRBV5-1; clone size: .; CDR3 DNA: TGCGCCAGCACGGACAGGGATTACGGAGCTAATGAAAAACTGTTTTTT; CDR3 protein: CASTDRDYGANEKLFF
D gene: .; J gene: TRBJ2-3; V gene: TRBV20-1; clone size: once; CDR3 DNA: TGCAGTTACAACATCCGGGGCCTAGGAGATACGCAGTATTTT; CDR3 protein: CSYNIRGLGDTQYF
D gene: TRBD2; J gene: TRBJ2-3; V gene: TRBV28; clone size: few; CDR3 DNA: TGTGCCAGCACTCCGGGAGGTAAAGTGCCAGATACGCAGTATTTT; CDR3 protein: CASTPGGKVPDTQYF
D gene: .; J gene: TRBJ1-1; V gene: TRBV12-3/TRBV12-4; clone size: .; CDR3 DNA: TGTGCCAGCAGTTTCAATGGTGATACTGAAGCTTTCTTT; CDR3 protein: CASSFNGDTEAFF
D gene: TRBD2; J gene: TRBJ2-1; V gene: TRBV7-2; clone size: .; CDR3 DNA: TGTGCCAGTAGCCGGACTAGCGGGGGGGCCCAGGAAAACATTCAGTTCTTC; CDR3 protein: CASSRTSGGAQENIQFF
D gene: .; J gene: TRBJ2-1; V gene: TRBV18; clone size: .; CDR3 DNA: TGTGCCAGCTCGCCACCCGCGTCTAGACAAGAGACCCAGTTCTTC; CDR3 protein: CASSPPASRQETQFF
D gene: .; J gene: TRBJ2-4; V gene: TRBV3-1; clone size: .; CDR3 DNA: TGTGCCAGCAGCCAGGTGACAGCTCTAGCCAAAAACATTCAGTACTTC; CDR3 protein: CASSQVTALAKNIQYF
D gene: TRBD1; J gene: TRBJ1-1; V gene: TRBV29-1; clone size: .; CDR3 DNA: TGCAGCGTCAAACTGACAGGGATGAACACTGAAGCTTTCTTT; CDR3 protein: CSVKLTGMNTEAFF
D gene: .; J gene: TRBJ2-7; V gene: TRBV20-1; clone size: .; CDR3 DNA: TGCAGTGCTAGATCCTCCGGGTTCCTTTCCTACGAGCAGTACTTC; CDR3 protein: CSARSSGFLSYEQYF
D gene: TRBD1; J gene: TRBJ2-7; V gene: TRBV28; clone size: few; CDR3 DNA: TGTGCCAGCACCCTTAAAAATAGAGGGACAGGGGGACACGAGCAGTACTTC; CDR3 protein: CASTLKNRGTGGHEQYF
D gene: .; J gene: TRBJ2-3; V gene: TRBV21-1; clone size: .; CDR3 DNA: TGTGCCAGCAGCACCCCCGTCGAGGGACAGGTCACAGATACGCAGTATTTT; CDR3 protein: CASSTPVEGQVTDTQYF
D gene: .; J gene: TRBJ2-7; V gene: TRBV10-3; clone size: few; CDR3 DNA: TGTGCCATCAGCGCGTCCAGCTCCTACGAGCAGTACTTC; CDR3 protein: CAISASSSYEQYF
D gene: TRBD1; J gene: TRBJ2-7; V gene: TRBV7-4; clone size: .; CDR3 DNA: TGTGCCAGCAGCTTAGCCACGGACAGGGCCCTCTACGAGCAGTACTTC; CDR3 protein: CASSLATDRALYEQYF
D gene: .; J gene: TRBJ2-3; V gene: TRBV12-3/TRBV12-4; clone size: .; CDR3 DNA: TGTGCCAGCAGTTTGGAGGGCCTCGCAGATACGCAGTATTTT; CDR3 protein: CASSLEGLADTQYF
D gene: TRBD2; J gene: TRBJ2-5; V gene: TRBV10-3; clone size: few; CDR3 DNA: TGTGCCATCAGTGTTCGGGGGGAAGAGACCCAGTACTTC; CDR3 protein: CAISVRGEETQYF
D gene: .; J gene: TRBJ2-7; V gene: TRBV11-2; clone size: .; CDR3 DNA: TGTGCCAGCAGCTGGGTACCGGGGACCTACGAGCAGTACTTC; CDR3 protein: CASSWVPGTYEQYF
D gene: .; J gene: TRBJ2-5; V gene: TRBV20-1; clone size: .; CDR3 DNA: TGCAGTGCTCTTAGTGCAGGAGGTGTGGAGCAGTACTTC; CDR3 protein: CSALSAGGVEQYF
D gene: .; J gene: TRBJ2-7; V gene: TRBV11-2; clone size: few; CDR3 DNA: TGTGCCAGCAGCCCAGCCACAGGTAGCCCCTACGAGCAGTACTTC; CDR3 protein: CASSPATGSPYEQYF
D gene: TRBD2; J gene: TRBJ2-5; V gene: TRBV20-1; clone size: .; CDR3 DNA: TGCAGTGCTAGAGATCTGGGCGGGGGGCTTTGGGGGACCCAGTACTTC; CDR3 protein: CSARDLGGGLWGTQYF
D gene: .; J gene: TRBJ1-1; V gene: TRBV5-1; clone size: many; CDR3 DNA: TGCGCCAGCTGTGCCTTGGCCGATTCGAACACTGAAGCTTTCTTT; CDR3 protein: CASCALADSNTEAFF
D gene: TRBD1; J gene: TRBJ1-2; V gene: TRBV6-6; clone size: many; CDR3 DNA: TGTGCCGGCCGGACAGGGGGCTATGGCTACACCTTC; CDR3 protein: CAGRTGGYGYTF
D gene: TRBD1; J gene: TRBJ1-2; V gene: TRBV4-1; clone size: .; CDR3 DNA: TGCGCCAGCAGCCAAGAAGCCGGACAGGGGTCCTATGGCTACACCTTC; CDR3 protein: CASSQEAGQGSYGYTF